A single sample gave rise to the 30 T cell receptor beta chains below, sequenced in a study of T-cell reconstitution after alpha-beta-depleted transplantation in children. Preparation of the TCRbeta library was carried out with unique molecular identifiers. One entry per CDR3 protein, called by TCRdb with MiXCR from the PCR reads. The sample has some 500,000 distinct CDR3 sequences, 15% to 20% seen once. Material: PBMCs from the stem cell graft donor, obtained from the stem cell graft. These receptors originate from a human donor who donated a stem cell graft to a child with acute lymphoblastic leukemia.

This clonotype appeared once. V gene TRBV29-1 combines with J gene TRBJ2-1; D unclear. Trimming cost V 4 bases and J 7 bases, with 5 bases left between them. This CDR3 contains 10 residues. CDR1 SQVTM and CDR2 ANQGSEA come from the germline V gene. The CDR3 reads CSVVLNEQFF. CDR3 DNA: TGCAGCGTTGTTTTGAATGAGCAGTTCTTC.

The chain is built from TRBV15 and TRBJ2-5; 7 positions agree with TRBD1. V lost 8 bases and J lost 5; bases outside the gene matches: 8. This CDR3 is 13 amino acids long. The germline CDR1 and CDR2 sequences are LNHNV and YYDKDF (reference sequence). CDR3 sequence (DNA): TGTGCCACCCAAGGGGGCCCGCGGGAGACCCAGTACTTC. Translation gives CATQGGPRETQYF. Full variable domain (outside the CDR3, taken from reference TRBV15 and TRBJ2-5): DAMVIQNPRYQVTQFGKPVTLSCSQTLNHNVMYWYQQKSSQAPKLLFHYYDKDFNNEADTPDNFQSRRPNTSFCFLDIRSPGLGDTAMYLCATQGGPRETQYFGPGTRLLVL.

In this sample, this clonotype turned up a few times. This chain links TRBV27 with TRBJ2-7; 8 bases map to TRBD2. V shed 3 bases and J 2 bases; nucleotides not matched to a gene: 12. Germline V gene sequence: CDR1 MNHEY, CDR2 SMNVEV (reference sequence). This CDR3 is 17 amino acids long. The CDR3 bases are TGTGCCAGCAGTTTTGAAGGTTACGGGAGGGCCACCTACGAGCAGTACTTC. The encoded protein is CASSFEGYGRATYEQYF.

The chain joins TRBV20-1 to TRBJ2-5; D may be TRBD2 (6 bases). The germline gives CDR1 DFQATT, CDR2 SNEGSKA (reference sequence). V was shortened by 5 bases and J by 4 bases, with 20 bases between the two germline ends. This CDR3 has 15 amino acids. The CDR3 coding sequence is TGCAGTGCTTCGGGAGTAGGTCTTTTGGGAGAGACCCAGTACTTC. It specifies CSASGVGLLGETQYF.

The chain employs TRBV20-1 and TRBJ2-7, with 7 bases fitting TRBD2. CDR1 is DFQATT, CDR2 SNEGSKA, per germline (reference sequence). This CDR3 is 14 amino acids long. Unmatched junction bases numbered 9, after V lost 5 bases and J lost 2 bases. In DNA form, the CDR3 reads TGCAGTGCTCCTGCGGCTAGCGGTGCCTACGAGCAGTACTTC. The encoded protein is CSAPAASGAYEQYF.

Only a few counts were recorded for this clonotype. V usage is TRBV3-1 and J usage is TRBJ2-7; D call uncertain. The CDR3 is 14 amino acids. From germline, CDR1 is LGHDT and CDR2 YNNKEL (reference sequence). V was clipped by 0 bases and J by 2 bases, with 8 bases between them. The CDR3 here is CASSQDAWTYEQYF. DNA for the CDR3: TGTGCCAGCAGCCAAGACGCCTGGACCTACGAGCAGTACTTC.

V is TRBV7-9 and J is TRBJ2-3; D is uncertain. Germline CDR1 is SEHNR and CDR2 is FQNEAQ (reference sequence). V lost 2 bases and J 2 bases, leaving 8 bases between the germline ends. This CDR3 is 14 amino acids long. In nucleotides, the CDR3 is TGTGCCAGCAGCTTACCCACCCCCACAGATACGCAGTATTTT. Encoded protein: CASSLPTPTDTQYF. The full variable domain, completed using reference TRBV7-9 and TRBJ2-3, is DTGVSQNPRHKITKRGQNVTFRCDPISEHNRLYWYRQTLGQGPEFLTYFQNEAQLEKSRLLSDRFSAERPKGSFSTLEIQRTEQGDSAMYLCASSLPTPTDTQYFGPGTRLTVL.

The rearrangement uses TRBV2 and TRBJ2-7; D gene ambiguous. V was clipped by 6 bases and J by 6 bases, with 15 bases between them. CDR1 and CDR2 from the germline V gene are SNHLY and FYNNEI. CDR3 length: 13 amino acids. This CDR3 reads CASSGWASGEQYF. In DNA form, the CDR3 reads TGTGCCAGCAGCGGTTGGGCGTCCGGCGAGCAGTACTTC.

The rearrangement joins TRBV28 to TRBJ2-2; D is perhaps TRBD1 or TRBD2 (5 bases each). The CDR3 covers 19 residues. V was pared by 6 bases and J by 1 base, with 24 bases between. CDR1 MDHEN and CDR2 SYDVKM come from the germline V gene. This CDR3 is CASSPLGPFRSENTGELFF. The CDR3 DNA reads as TGTGCCAGCAGCCCCTTGGGACCGTTCCGGTCCGAGAACACCGGGGAGCTGTTTTTT.

The V call is TRBV12-3 or TRBV12-4, the J call TRBJ2-5; D may be TRBD2 (7 bases). The CDR3 runs 15 residues. Trimming took 6 bases from V and 5 from J, leaving 19 bases between them. CDR3 sequence: CASSFGGGAQETQYF. Written as DNA, the CDR3 is TGTGCCAGCAGCTTCGGAGGGGGGGCGCAGGAGACCCAGTACTTC.

The chain joins TRBV20-1 to TRBJ2-7; tentatively, D is TRBD2 (5 bases). The V gene's germline CDR1 is DFQATT and CDR2 SNEGSKA (reference sequence). Trimming took off 0 bases at V and 3 bases at J, with 15 bases between the two ends. The CDR3 runs to 15 residues. The CDR3 DNA reads TGCAGTGCTAGAGATGGAGGCGGGCGGAACTACGAGCAGTACTTC. This codes for CSARDGGGRNYEQYF.

This clonotype was recorded a few times. CDR3 coding DNA: TGTGCCAGCACCCTGTCTAGGGGAGACGGCTTCAGCTCCTACAATGAGCAGTTCTTC. The encoded protein is CASTLSRGDGFSSYNEQFF. The rearrangement joins TRBV9 to TRBJ2-1, with D possibly being TRBD1 or TRBD2 (5 bases each). CDR1 is SGDLS and CDR2 is YYNGEE in the germline V gene. Deletions cut 6 bases from V and 0 bases from J, with 25 bases between. The CDR3 length is 19 residues.

The chain carries TRBV9 and TRBJ2-7; 7 bases fit TRBD1. J gave up 0 bases and V 1 base, and 4 bases lay outside the gene matches. Germline-derived CDR1 and CDR2 are SGDLS and YYNGEE. This CDR3 contains 15 residues. Written as DNA, the CDR3 is TGTGCCAGCAGCGTATCCGGGACAGACTCCTACGAGCAGTACTTC. Amino acids: CASSVSGTDSYEQYF.

CDR3 nucleotides: TGTGCCAGCAGTCCGACAGTTACTTTTTCCATTTTAACCTACGAGCAGTACTTC. It yields the protein CASSPTVTFSILTYEQYF. The chain uses TRBV14 and TRBJ2-7; the D gene is possibly TRBD1 (5 bases). V lost 6 bases, J lost 2 bases, and 26 bases lay in between. The germline V gene encodes CDR1 SGHDN and CDR2 FVKESK. The CDR3 is made up of 18 amino acids.

This clonotype has a handful of counts. The chain combines TRBV3-1 with TRBJ2-1, with 11 bases aligning to TRBD2. This CDR3 has 18 residues. Losses at the gene ends were 3 bases for V and 2 bases for J; bases not matched to a gene: 9. Germline-derived CDR1 and CDR2 are LGHDT and YNNKEL (reference sequence). For the CDR3, the DNA is TGTGCCAGCAGCCAGAGCAGGACTAGCGGGCCTACCTACAATGAGCAGTTCTTC. Protein product: CASSQSRTSGPTYNEQFF.

The rearrangement links TRBV5-1 to TRBJ2-5; no reliable D call. The CDR3 extends over 16 amino acids. V lost 5 bases, J lost 5 bases, and 22 bases lay in between. From germline, CDR1 is SGHRS and CDR2 YFSETQ. The CDR3 region has the DNA TGCGCCAGCAGTATCGTACAAAGCGAGAGCTATGAGACCCAGTACTTC. Amino acids: CASSIVQSESYETQYF.

For the CDR3, the DNA is TGTGCCAGCAGTCCCCTCGGGGGGTATGGGGCCAACGTCCTGACTTTC. This encodes CASSPLGGYGANVLTF. This rearrangement joins TRBV12-3 or TRBV12-4 to TRBJ2-6; 7 positions agree with TRBD2. This CDR3 has 16 amino acids. V shed 5 bases, J shed 3 bases, and the junction held 7 bases outside the gene matches.

The chain employs TRBV5-1 and TRBJ2-7; D might be TRBD2 (5 bases). Germline V gene lookup returns CDR1 SGHRS and CDR2 YFSETQ. V shed 6 bases and J shed 3 bases, with 22 bases lying between them. The CDR3 has 16 residues. The CDR3 sequence is CASKVGETAFIYEQYF. In DNA form, the CDR3 reads TGCGCCAGCAAGGTCGGGGAGACGGCCTTTATCTACGAGCAGTACTTC.

This clonotype was counted only a few times. V and J are TRBV20-1 and TRBJ2-7; weak D call: TRBD2 (5 bases). Germline values: CDR1 DFQATT, CDR2 SNEGSKA (reference sequence). The CDR3 length is 14 residues. With 1 base removed from V and 3 bases from J, the gap between germline ends came to 13 bases. CDR3: CSARAPSGGYEQYF. The CDR3 DNA sequence: TGCAGTGCTAGAGCGCCCAGCGGTGGCTACGAGCAGTACTTC.

This chain connects TRBV6-1 to TRBJ2-1; 13 bases agree with TRBD2. Germline CDR1 MNHNS, CDR2 SASEGT. V lost 6 bases and J lost 8; bases outside the gene matches: 7. The CDR3 contains 15 residues. Written as DNA, the CDR3 is TGTGCCAGCAGATCGGGACTAGCGGGAAGAGATGAGCAGTTCTTC. Encoded protein: CASRSGLAGRDEQFF.

This clonotype was observed a few times. CDR3 region: CASSYSGFDYEQYF. The DNA of the CDR3 is TGTGCCAGCAGTTACTCCGGGTTTGACTACGAGCAGTACTTC. The J gene is TRBJ2-7, the V gene TRBV6-5, with D unclear. From germline, CDR1 is MNHEY and CDR2 SVGAGI. Trimming shortened V by 0 bases and J by 3 bases, and 9 bases separated the two germline ends. The CDR3 length is 14 residues.

This rearrangement joins TRBV29-1 to TRBJ1-4; possibly TRBD1 for D (6 bases). Germline lookup yields CDR1 SQVTM and CDR2 ANQGSEA. Trimming removed 4 bases at V and 4 bases at J, with 10 bases between. The CDR3 loop spans 13 amino acids. In nucleotides, the CDR3 is TGCAGCGTTGGCGGACAGCTTAATGAAAAACTGTTTTTT. Its translation is CSVGGQLNEKLFF.

In its sample, this clonotype was seen a few times. The gene calls are TRBV6-1 and TRBJ1-2, with 10 bases aligning to TRBD1. The V and J ends lost 7 bases and 7 bases, in that order; junction bases with no gene match: 9. The CDR3 is 14 amino acids. Germline CDR1 and CDR2: MNHNS and SASEGT. CDR3 bases: TGTGCCAGCACTGAGACAGGGGGCTGGAGTGGCTACACCTTC. Encoded protein: CASTETGGWSGYTF.

This clonotype was seen only a few times. The V and J genes are TRBV5-1 and TRBJ2-1; TRBD1 or TRBD2 may be the D gene (6 bases each). The length of the CDR3 is 15 residues. V lost 2 bases and J lost 3, with 12 bases in between. Germline CDR1 reads SGHRS; CDR2 reads YFSETQ. The CDR3 sequence: CASSLEGGLYNEQFF. The CDR3 nucleotides read TGCGCCAGCAGCTTAGAGGGGGGACTCTACAATGAGCAGTTCTTC.

The rearrangement joins TRBV12-3 or TRBV12-4 to TRBJ2-7, with TRBD1 identical over 8 bases. This CDR3 contains 14 residues. V lost 3 bases and J lost 5; bases outside the gene matches: 6. The CDR3, as DNA: TGTGCCAGCAGTTTCAGCCAGGGGGCAGACGAGCAGTACTTC. It encodes CASSFSQGADEQYF.

The rearrangement joins TRBV7-8 to TRBJ1-5, with 8 bases identical to TRBD1. The CDR3 is 16 residues long. Trimming removed 6 bases from V and 5 bases from J; junction bases left unmatched: 12. Germline V gene data show CDR1 as SGHVS and CDR2 as FQNEAQ. CDR3 residues: CASSNELTGEDQPQHF. The CDR3 nucleotides are TGTGCCAGCAGTAACGAATTGACAGGGGAAGATCAGCCCCAGCATTTT.

The chain couples TRBV7-9 to TRBJ2-5, with D perhaps assigned TRBD1 or TRBD2 (5 bases each). Trimming stripped 3 bases from V and 3 bases from J, with 11 bases between. The CDR3 loop spans 14 amino acids. The V gene's germline CDR1 is SEHNR and CDR2 FQNEAQ (reference sequence). CDR3 bases: TGTGCCAGCAGCTTCGATCTGGGGGAAGAGACCCAGTACTTC. It codes for CASSFDLGEETQYF.

This clonotype has just one count. The genes are TRBV6-5 and TRBJ2-4; D might be TRBD1 (5 bases). Germline loops: CDR1 MNHEY, CDR2 SVGAGI. This CDR3 has 16 residues. V was clipped by 2 bases and J by 4 bases, with 15 bases between them. In DNA form, the CDR3 reads TGTGCCAGCAGTTACAAAGTCGAAGGGGCAAAAAACATTCAGTACTTC. Translation: CASSYKVEGAKNIQYF.

DNA for the CDR3: TGCAGTGCCGGGTCGACTAACTATGGCTACACCTTC. This sequence encodes CSAGSTNYGYTF. V and J are TRBV20-1 and TRBJ1-2; D unclear. The V and J ends lost 6 bases and 0 bases respectively, with 8 bases between them. The CDR3 spans 12 residues. Germline values: CDR1 DFQATT, CDR2 SNEGSKA (reference sequence).

The V call is TRBV11-2, the J call TRBJ2-3; no reliable D call. CDR3 length: 18 residues. V lost 2 bases, J lost 2 bases, and 20 bases lay in between. The V gene's germline CDR1 is SGHAT and CDR2 FQNNGV. The CDR3: CASSLSFRQRGFTDTQYF. For the CDR3, the DNA is TGTGCCAGCAGCTTATCATTTCGGCAGCGAGGATTCACAGATACGCAGTATTTT.